Below, 2 T cell receptor beta chains from the same sample are listed, as sequenced in a study of neurological immune-mediated disorders. TCRdb itself ran the 5' RACE reads through MiXCR, one entry per CDR3 protein. Of fewer than 50,000 distinct CDR3 sequences in the sample, about 15% were seen once. Material: CD4+ T cells from blood. The receptors derive from a woman in her sixties or seventies with HTLV-1-associated myelopathy (HAM/TSP).

This clonotype has ten or more counts. V and J are TRBV5-6 and TRBJ2-7; TRBD2 aligns across 11 bases. The V gene's germline CDR1 is SGHDT and CDR2 YYEEEE. This CDR3 contains 16 residues. With 3 bases clipped from V and 3 bases from J, the junction kept 8 bases outside the gene matches. The CDR3 nucleotides read TGTGCCAGCAGCTCGACGACTAGCGGGGACGTCTACGAGCAGTACTTC. Translated: CASSSTTSGDVYEQYF.

This clonotype was counted ten times or more. This chain links TRBV29-1 with TRBJ2-1; perhaps TRBD2 as D (5 bases). This CDR3 spans 15 amino acids. Germline assignment: CDR1 SQVTM and CDR2 ANQGSEA. The V gene lost 3 bases and the J gene lost 7 bases, with 19 bases spanning the gap. The CDR3: CSVDVRAPGLNEQFF. CDR3 coding DNA: TGCAGCGTTGATGTGAGGGCCCCCGGGCTGAATGAGCAGTTCTTC.